One sample yielded the 29 T cell receptor beta chains listed below, sequenced in a study of blood T cell repertoires in COVID-19. Libraries were prepared by immunoSEQ multiplex PCR; TCRdb keeps only in-frame clonotypes and omits some of them. The sample lists some 390,000 clones; 80% to 90% were seen once. The sequenced sample was peripheral blood. All receptors come from a woman in her sixties or seventies with COVID-19, enrolled during active disease.

The rearrangement uses TRBV3-1 (or the pseudogene TRBV3-2) and TRBJ2-1, with 12 bases lining up with TRBD2. The CDR3 runs 17 residues. Per germline, CDR1 LGHDT and CDR2 YNNKEL (reference sequence). V lost 4 bases to trimming and J lost 4 bases; unmatched junction nucleotides: 8. For the CDR3, the DNA is TGTGCCAGCAGCCCCAGCCCACTAGCGGGGGGTTACAATGAGCAGTTCTTC. The encoded protein is CASSPSPLAGGYNEQFF.

The V and J genes are TRBV14 and TRBJ1-2; 9 bases match TRBD1. CDR3 length: 15 amino acids. Looked up from germline, CDR1 is SGHDN and CDR2 is FVKESK. V shed 4 bases and J 8 bases; nucleotides not matched to a gene: 11. The CDR3 bases are TGTGCCAGCAGCCTTCCCGGGACAGGGTTTTACGGCTACACCTTC. Encoded protein: CASSLPGTGFYGYTF.

This clone was counted between two and nine times. The chain uses TRBV5-4 and TRBJ2-1, with 9 bases that match TRBD2. Germline V gene lookup returns CDR1 SGHNT and CDR2 YYREEE (reference sequence). This CDR3 region has 16 residues. Unmatched junction bases numbered 14, after V lost 4 bases and J lost 9 bases. The CDR3 bases are TGTGCCAGCAGCGGGGGGGGACTAGCTGCCTCCCTTGAGCAGTTCTTC. It codes for CASSGGGLAASLEQFF.

The CDR3 DNA reads as TGCGCCAGCAGCCCGGGCCGGGGGGCGAATGAGCAGTTCTTC. Residues: CASSPGRGANEQFF. The chain carries TRBV5-1 and TRBJ2-1; tentatively, D is TRBD2 (7 bases). The germline V gene encodes CDR1 SGHRS and CDR2 YFSETQ. V shed 4 bases and J shed 7 bases, with 15 bases lying between them. This CDR3 comprises 14 residues.

The chain employs TRBV6-1 and TRBJ1-6, with D unresolved. Germline V gene lookup returns CDR1 MNHNS and CDR2 SASEGT. CDR3 length: 16 residues. The V and J ends lost 3 bases and 0 bases respectively, with 9 bases between them. The CDR3: CASSDSLSSYNSPLHF. DNA for the CDR3: TGTGCCAGCAGTGATTCACTGAGCTCCTATAATTCACCCCTCCACTTT.

This clone was recorded only once. The CDR3 sequence is CASSKSLTGGDNYGYTF. The DNA of the CDR3 is TGTGCCAGTAGTAAATCGTTGACAGGGGGCGATAACTATGGCTACACCTTC. The V gene is TRBV19, the J gene TRBJ1-2, with TRBD1 matching over 10 bases. J was trimmed by 1 base and V by 4 bases; bases with no gene match: 9. Germline values: CDR1 LNHDA, CDR2 SQIVND (reference sequence). The CDR3 is 17 residues long.

This clone showed up just once. The chain combines TRBV7-9 with TRBJ2-7; 9 nucleotides agree with TRBD1. The ends lost 1 base at V and 2 bases at J; junction bases unmatched: 12. The CDR3 totals 18 residues. Germline V CDR1 and CDR2: SEHNR, FQNEAQ (reference sequence). Written as DNA, the CDR3 is TGTGCCAGCAGCTTAGGTGTACGGGACAGGGACGTTCCCTACGAGCAGTACTTC. This encodes CASSLGVRDRDVPYEQYF.

Here the CDR3 DNA reads TGTGCCAGCAGGGGTCTATCAGGTGGCTACACCTTC. Translated: CASRGLSGGYTF. The genes are TRBV12-3 or TRBV12-4 and TRBJ1-2; no clear D. There are 12 residues in the CDR3. Deletions cut 6 bases from V and 7 bases from J, with 12 bases between.

The chain combines TRBV27 with TRBJ1-2, with TRBD1 identical over 11 bases. V lost 3 bases, J lost 7 bases, and 4 bases stayed unmatched. Looked up from germline, CDR1 is MNHEY and CDR2 is SMNVEV (reference sequence). CDR3 length equals 14 residues. As DNA, the CDR3 is TGTGCCAGCAGTTTCCGGGACAGGGGGGGTGGCTACACCTTC. Its translation is CASSFRDRGGGYTF.

V and J are TRBV6-1 and TRBJ2-7, with 10 bases that match TRBD1. Germline CDR1 and CDR2: MNHNS and SASEGT. The ends lost 4 bases at V and 7 bases at J; junction bases unmatched: 13. The CDR3 sequence is 16 residues long. Here the CDR3 DNA reads TGTGCCAGCAGTGGGACAGGGGGACTAACCTACGAGGAGCAGTACTTC. This codes for CASSGTGGLTYEEQYF.

The chain joins TRBV9 to TRBJ1-6; D is possibly TRBD1 (5 bases). This CDR3 comprises 15 residues. The germline V gene has CDR1 SGDLS and CDR2 YYNGEE. Trimming took 0 bases from V and 7 from J, leaving 11 bases between them. CDR3 amino acids: CASSVESGPNSPLHF. As DNA, the CDR3 is TGTGCCAGCAGCGTAGAGTCAGGGCCCAATTCACCCCTCCACTTT.

This clone was observed once. The V gene is TRBV11-1, the J gene TRBJ2-2, with 9 bases lining up with TRBD1. Germline V gives CDR1 SGHAT, CDR2 FQDESV (reference sequence). CDR3 length equals 13 residues. J was trimmed by 8 bases and V by 5 bases; bases with no gene match: 3. The CDR3 sequence is CASSVDRGGELFF. The CDR3 DNA reads TGTGCCAGCAGCGTGGACAGGGGAGGGGAGCTGTTTTTT.

Only one count was recorded for this clone. The rearrangement joins TRBV11-3 to TRBJ2-2; D gene ambiguous. Germline V CDR1 and CDR2: SGHNT, YENEEA. The V end was cut by 6 bases, the J end by 0 bases, with 8 bases between. The CDR3 totals 14 residues. The CDR3 DNA sequence: TGTGCCAGCAGAGCAGGCCCGAACACCGGGGAGCTGTTTTTT. It codes for CASRAGPNTGELFF.

The table lists this clone with a count of one. This same CDR3 is encoded by further DNA sequences in the sample. The chain recombines TRBV6-6 with TRBJ2-7; 7 bases align to TRBD1. After removal of 5 bases from V and 3 bases from J, the junction contained 4 bases not matched to a gene. Germline-derived CDR1 and CDR2 are MNHNY and SVGAGI (reference sequence). This CDR3 comprises 13 residues. The CDR3 sequence is CASSKGTVYEQYF. For the CDR3, the DNA is TGTGCCAGCAGTAAGGGGACAGTCTACGAGCAGTACTTC.

The J gene is TRBJ2-3, the V gene TRBV7-2; TRBD2 matches at 8 bases. The CDR3 consists of 16 residues. The germline CDR1 and CDR2 sequences are SGHTA and FQGNSA. V dropped 2 bases and J dropped 8; count of bases not matched to a gene: 12. The DNA for the CDR3 is TGTGCCAGCAGCTTACTCCGCGGGGGGCCACGGGGTACGCAGTATTTT. It encodes CASSLLRGGPRGTQYF.

The chain couples TRBV5-1 to TRBJ1-1; 10 nucleotides agree with TRBD1. Germline V gene lookup returns CDR1 SGHRS and CDR2 YFSETQ. V lost 3 bases, J lost 0 bases, and 5 bases stayed unmatched. The CDR3 runs to 16 residues. CDR3 coding DNA: TGCGCCAGCAGCTCAGACAGGGGGCGAATGAACACTGAAGCTTTCTTT. This translates into CASSSDRGRMNTEAFF.

The chain combines TRBV23-1 with TRBJ2-7; D is possibly TRBD2 (6 bases). TRBV23-1 is an ORF for which the function is uncertain. V lost 2 bases and J lost 2, with 13 bases in between. The CDR3 contains 15 residues. The CDR3 DNA reads TGCGCCAGCAGTCAAGGCGGGACCCGGCCCTACGAGCAGTACTTC. Its translation is CASSQGGTRPYEQYF.

The chain uses TRBV5-1 and TRBJ1-1, with no clear D. Per germline, CDR1 SGHRS and CDR2 YFSETQ. Between the trimmed V and J ends, which lost 4 bases and 0 bases, there was a span of 7 bases. The CDR3 runs 13 residues. CDR3 loop: CASSVTLNTEAFF. In DNA form, the CDR3 reads TGCGCCAGCAGCGTTACATTGAACACTGAAGCTTTCTTT. Full variable domain (missing parts from reference TRBV5-1 and TRBJ1-1): KAGVTQTPRYLIKTRGQQVTLSCSPISGHRSVSWYQQTPGQGLQFLFEYFSETQRNKGNFPGRFSGRQFSNSRSEMNVSTLELGDSALYLCASSVTLNTEAFFGQGTRLTVV.

J is TRBJ2-2 and V is TRBV3-1 (or the pseudogene TRBV3-2), with TRBD1 matching 8 bases. V lost 4 bases to trimming and J lost 8 bases; unmatched junction nucleotides: 9. Germline V gives CDR1 LGHDT, CDR2 YNNKEL (reference sequence). The CDR3 contains 15 residues. CDR3: CASSRTDRAAGELFF. Here the CDR3 DNA reads TGTGCCAGCAGCCGAACGGACAGGGCGGCGGGGGAGCTGTTTTTT.

This clone was observed a few times. The rearrangement joins TRBV11-2 to TRBJ1-6, with TRBD1 identical over 7 bases. The germline CDR1 and CDR2 sequences are SGHAT and FQNNGV. This CDR3 region has 14 residues. The ends lost 6 bases at V and 7 bases at J; junction bases unmatched: 6. The CDR3 sequence: CASRIPGGNSPLHF. Written as DNA, the CDR3 is TGTGCCAGCAGGATACCAGGGGGGAATTCACCCCTCCACTTT.

V is TRBV24-1 and J is TRBJ2-1; TRBD2 agrees at 7 bases. The CDR3 loop spans 15 amino acids. Germline-derived CDR1 and CDR2 are KGHDR and SFDVKD. V trimming: 5 bases; J trimming: 0 bases; junction bases outside the gene matches: 3. CDR3 in amino acids: CATSVSGGSYNEQFF. The CDR3 DNA follows: TGTGCCACCAGTGTTTCGGGGGGCTCCTACAATGAGCAGTTCTTC.

The V call is TRBV2, the J call TRBJ2-1; tentative D call: TRBD1 (6 bases). The CDR3 is made up of 13 amino acids. The germline V and J ends were trimmed by 8 bases and 4 bases, with 12 bases remaining between them. Germline values: CDR1 SNHLY, CDR2 FYNNEI. The CDR3 DNA follows: TGTGCCAGCTCCCCGGACAGATACAATGAGCAGTTCTTC. It yields the protein CASSPDRYNEQFF.

To note about this clone: A much larger clone is a single base away; this may be a read error. V usage is TRBV28 and J usage is TRBJ2-7; TRBD1 matches 10 bases. The CDR3 covers 14 residues. CDR1 is MDHEN and CDR2 is SYDVKM in the germline V gene. V dropped 6 bases and J dropped 2; count of bases not matched to a gene: 4. The CDR3 DNA follows: TGTGCCAGCAGCACCGGGACAGGGGCCTACGAGCAGTACTTC. Translation: CASSTGTGAYEQYF.

This clone was seen just once. Within the sample, other DNA sequences also encode this same CDR3. J is TRBJ2-2 and V is TRBV18, with 9 bases that match TRBD1. The CDR3 has 14 amino acids. With 3 bases clipped from V and 4 bases from J, the junction kept 0 bases outside the gene matches. Germline V gives CDR1 KGHSH, CDR2 LQKENI. The CDR3 spells CASSPGQGTGELFF. In DNA, the CDR3 is TGTGCCAGCTCACCGGGACAGGGCACCGGGGAGCTGTTTTTT.

This chain connects TRBV18 to TRBJ2-7; 8 bases match TRBD1. CDR3 length: 14 residues. The germline V gene has CDR1 KGHSH and CDR2 LQKENI. V shed 4 bases, J shed 4 bases, and the junction held 6 bases outside the gene matches. CDR3 in amino acids: CASSLTQGAYEQYF. The CDR3 bases are TGTGCCAGCTCACTTACCCAGGGGGCTTACGAGCAGTACTTC.

The genes are TRBV5-1 and TRBJ1-5, with D possibly being TRBD1 (6 bases). The CDR3 runs 16 residues. The V gene's germline CDR1 is SGHRS and CDR2 YFSETQ. Deletions cut 2 bases from V and 0 bases from J, with 12 bases between. This chain's CDR3 is CASSFGTPNSNQPQHF. The DNA for the CDR3 is TGCGCCAGCAGCTTCGGGACACCCAATAGCAATCAGCCCCAGCATTTT.

This sequence joins TRBV4-1 and TRBJ1-5; D is perhaps TRBD1 (5 bases). The CDR3 covers 14 residues. V lost 3 bases, J lost 7 bases, and 13 bases lay in between. The germline V gene encodes CDR1 MGHRA and CDR2 YSYEKL. This chain's CDR3 is CASSQTGDGQPQHF. The DNA of the CDR3 is TGCGCCAGCAGCCAGACGGGGGACGGACAGCCCCAGCATTTT.

The rearrangement links TRBV11-2 to TRBJ1-2, with D perhaps TRBD1 (6 bases). There are 12 residues in the CDR3. CDR1 is SGHAT and CDR2 is FQNNGV in the germline V gene. The V end was cut by 1 base, the J end by 8 bases, with 8 bases between. CDR3 in amino acids: CASSLAGGGYTF. The DNA of the CDR3 is TGTGCCAGCAGCTTAGCTGGGGGCGGCTACACCTTC.

This chain uses TRBV25-1 with TRBJ2-5, with D tentatively TRBD2 (5 bases). The CDR3 sequence is 15 residues long. V lost 3 bases and J 5 bases, leaving 16 bases between the germline ends. Germline loops: CDR1 MGHDK, CDR2 SYGVNS. For the CDR3, the DNA is TGTGCCAGCAGTGAGCCCCGAGGGCGTGGGGAGACCCAGTACTTC. Its translation is CASSEPRGRGETQYF. Drawing the rest from reference TRBV25-1 and TRBJ2-5, the complete variable domain is EADIYQTPRYLVIGTGKKITLECSQTMGHDKMYWYQQDPGMELHLIHYSYGVNSTEKGDLSSESTVSRIRTEHFPLTLESARPSHTSQYLCASSEPRGRGETQYFGPGTRLLVL.